These 20 T cell receptor beta chains came from one sample sequenced in a study of T-cell reconstitution after alpha-beta-depleted transplantation in children. Points from the study as a whole: T-cell counts and diversity at one year post-transplant came mainly from newly produced T cells.

For TCRbeta, the library was prepared with unique molecular identifiers. MiXCR was run by TCRdb on the PCR reads, yielding one entry per CDR3 protein. The data show fewer than 350,000 distinct CDR3 sequences, roughly 7.8% seen once. Their cognate antigens are unknown. Sample: peripheral blood, taken 360 days after TCRalphabeta/CD19-depleted stem cell transplant. These receptor sequences come from a female patient aged 2-9 years who had a stem cell transplant for Fanconi anemia, so the T cells may come from the graft donor.

This clonotype was observed a few times. V is TRBV4-1 and J is TRBJ2-1, with TRBD2 matching over 10 bases. Germline values: CDR1 MGHRA, CDR2 YSYEKL. The CDR3 runs 17 residues. J was trimmed by 2 bases and V by 1 base; bases with no gene match: 5. CDR3 amino acids: CASSQGRAGGPYNEQFF. Written as DNA, the CDR3 is TGCGCCAGCAGCCAAGGGAGAGCGGGAGGGCCCTACAATGAGCAGTTCTTC.

This clonotype came up many times. The chain uses TRBV5-1 and TRBJ1-1; D is unclear. Germline CDR1 is SGHRS and CDR2 is YFSETQ. The V end lost 5 bases, the J end lost 0 bases, and 8 bases lay between the germline ends. The CDR3 extends over 13 amino acids. Here the CDR3 DNA reads TGCGCCAGCAGACTTGGAGTGAACACTGAAGCTTTCTTT. It yields the protein CASRLGVNTEAFF.

About this clonotype itself: A much larger clone lies one base from this, so it may be a read error. V is TRBV7-3 and J is TRBJ2-2; TRBD1 is a possible D gene (6 bases). Per the germline V gene, CDR1 is SGHTA and CDR2 is FQGTGA. This CDR3 is built from 13 residues. The CDR3 is CASSTGWTGELYF. Written as DNA, the CDR3 is TGTGCCAGCAGTACAGGGTGGACCGGGGAGCTGTATTTT.

J is TRBJ2-3 and V is TRBV4-2; D gene uncertain. CDR3 size: 15 residues. Trimming took 4 bases from V and 6 from J, leaving 17 bases between them. Germline CDR1 reads LGHNA; CDR2 reads YNFKEQ. The CDR3 spells CASSPAPLSQDTQYF. CDR3 nucleotide sequence: TGTGCCAGCAGCCCTGCGCCTCTCAGTCAGGATACGCAGTATTTT.

In this sample, this clonotype turned up once. A clone one base away is much larger, so this may be a read error. The CDR3 nucleotides read TGCACTGCCCAGACAGGGGGCAATCAGCCCCAGCATTTT. It specifies CTAQTGGNQPQHF. This chain joins TRBV20-1 and TRBJ1-5, with TRBD1 matching over 8 bases. Germline V gene data show CDR1 as DFQATT and CDR2 as SNEGSKA (reference sequence). The CDR3 loop spans 13 amino acids.

The chain links TRBV11-2 to TRBJ2-1; TRBD2 matches 15 bases. The germline gives CDR1 SGHAT, CDR2 FQNNGV. V shed 1 base, J shed 7 bases, and the junction held 11 bases outside the gene matches. This CDR3 spans 19 amino acids. CDR3 coding DNA: TGTGCCAGCAGCTTAGTGGGCACTGGACTAGCGGGGGGGCTAAATGAGCAGTTCTTC. Translation: CASSLVGTGLAGGLNEQFF.

The chain carries TRBV5-1 and TRBJ1-1, with 10 nucleotides matching TRBD1. With 5 bases clipped from V and 5 bases from J, the junction kept 6 bases outside the gene matches. The CDR3 sequence is 14 residues long. Germline V lookup: CDR1 SGHRS, CDR2 YFSETQ. CDR3 sequence: CASRPGTGVTEAFF. CDR3 DNA: TGCGCCAGCAGACCCGGGACAGGGGTAACTGAAGCTTTCTTT.

The V call is TRBV18, the J call TRBJ2-5; no clear D gene. The CDR3 extends over 15 amino acids. V was shortened by 3 bases and J by 6 bases, with 17 bases between the two germline ends. Per germline, CDR1 KGHSH and CDR2 LQKENI. CDR3 coding DNA: TGTGCCAGCTCACCTTTGAACAGTATTGGGCAGACCCAGTACTTC. It is translated as CASSPLNSIGQTQYF.

The rearrangement links TRBV5-6 to TRBJ1-1; D is possibly TRBD1 (6 bases). Germline assignment: CDR1 SGHDT and CDR2 YYEEEE. The V gene lost 3 bases and the J gene lost 4 bases, with 22 bases spanning the gap. This CDR3 is 17 amino acids long. The CDR3 DNA reads TGTGCCAGCAGCTCCCCGGCCAGGGGCGGTCCAAGCACTGAAGCTTTCTTT. It translates to CASSSPARGGPSTEAFF.

In this sample, this clonotype turned up many times. The V and J genes are TRBV20-1 and TRBJ1-3; TRBD1 is a possible D gene (5 bases). V shed 3 bases and J shed 3 bases, with 9 bases lying between them. Looked up from germline, CDR1 is DFQATT and CDR2 is SNEGSKA (reference sequence). CDR3 size: 13 residues. CDR3 sequence: CSARPDNGNTIYF. In nucleotides, the CDR3 is TGCAGTGCTAGGCCGGACAATGGAAACACCATATATTTT.

The V and J genes are TRBV6-2 or TRBV6-3 and TRBJ2-7; D might be TRBD1 (6 bases). Germline loops: CDR1 MNHEY, CDR2 SVGEGT. The V end was cut by 0 bases, the J end by 0 bases, with 15 bases between. The CDR3 loop spans 17 amino acids. The DNA of the CDR3 is TGTGCCAGCAGTTACTCGACGGGTGGGGGCTACTCCTACGAGCAGTACGTC. It codes for CASSYSTGGGYSYEQYV.

This clonotype was seen ten or more times. The chain links TRBV20-1 to TRBJ2-1; D call uncertain. V was shortened by 4 bases and J by 4 bases, with 8 bases between the two germline ends. Germline values: CDR1 DFQATT, CDR2 SNEGSKA (reference sequence). The CDR3 length is 12 residues. The CDR3 loop is CSAIPKYNEQFF. As DNA, the CDR3 is TGCAGTGCTATCCCAAAATACAATGAGCAGTTCTTC.

This clonotype appeared many times. The J gene is TRBJ2-1, the V gene TRBV7-2; 9 nucleotides line up with TRBD2. The junction had 0 bases not matched to a gene; V was cut back by 6 bases and J by 3 bases. This CDR3 contains 13 residues. The germline gives CDR1 SGHTA, CDR2 FQGNSA. For the CDR3, the DNA is TGTGCCAGCAGGACTAGCGGCTACAATGAGCAGTTCTTC. Translation: CASRTSGYNEQFF. The entire variable domain, with the rest obtained from reference TRBV7-2 and TRBJ2-1, is as follows: GAGVSQSPSNKVTEKGKDVELRCDPISGHTALYWYRQSLGQGLEFLIYFQGNSAPDKSGLPSDRFSAERTGGSVSTLTIQRTQQEDSAVYLCASRTSGYNEQFFGPGTRLTVL.

The V call is TRBV20-1, the J call TRBJ2-7, with TRBD2 identical over 8 bases. The length of the CDR3 is 14 residues. With 7 bases clipped from V and 2 bases from J, the junction kept 10 bases outside the gene matches. Germline V lookup: CDR1 DFQATT, CDR2 SNEGSKA (reference sequence). The CDR3 DNA reads TGCAGTGGTTCCCGAGCGGGAGACGCCTACGAGCAGTACTTC. Amino acids: CSGSRAGDAYEQYF.

This chain uses TRBV7-8 with TRBJ1-2; D perhaps matches TRBD1 (5 bases). Germline CDR1 reads SGHVS; CDR2 reads FQNEAQ. The CDR3 covers 14 residues. With 5 bases removed from V and 3 bases from J, the gap between germline ends came to 13 bases. The CDR3: CASSPKTVYYGYTF. In DNA, the CDR3 is TGTGCCAGCAGCCCAAAGACAGTCTACTATGGCTACACCTTC.

As concerns this clonotype: This may be a read error, as it is one base from a much larger clone. The V and J genes are TRBV20-1 and TRBJ2-1; 8 bases match TRBD2. V lost 4 bases and J lost 9; bases outside the gene matches: 5. The CDR3 extends over 12 amino acids. The germline gives CDR1 DFQATT, CDR2 SNEGSKA (reference sequence). As DNA, the CDR3 is TGCAGTGCTAACGGGGGGGCGGGTGAGCAGTTCTTC. It codes for CSANGGAGEQFF.

The table lists this clonotype with a few counts. The chain has TRBV5-1 and TRBJ1-1; TRBD1 aligns across 7 bases. This CDR3 has 14 amino acids. The V gene's germline CDR1 is SGHRS and CDR2 YFSETQ. V lost 4 bases and J lost 3; bases outside the gene matches: 6. Here the CDR3 reads CASSLGTVDTEAFF. The CDR3, as DNA: TGCGCCAGCAGCCTCGGGACAGTCGACACTGAAGCTTTCTTT. Together with reference TRBV5-1 and TRBJ1-1, the CDR3 gives the full variable domain: KAGVTQTPRYLIKTRGQQVTLSCSPISGHRSVSWYQQTPGQGLQFLFEYFSETQRNKGNFPGRFSGRQFSNSRSEMNVSTLELGDSALYLCASSLGTVDTEAFFGQGTRLTVV.

This clonotype was seen a handful of times. CDR3 bases: TGTGCCAGCTCACCGGCAAGCAACAATCAGCCCCAGCATTTT. Translated: CASSPASNNQPQHF. The chain employs TRBV18 and TRBJ1-5; D gene uncertain. Trimming cost V 3 bases and J 3 bases, with 9 bases left between them. The CDR3 is 14 residues long. Germline lookup yields CDR1 KGHSH and CDR2 LQKENI.

A few counts support this clonotype. The chain combines TRBV7-9 with TRBJ2-6, with D perhaps TRBD2 (5 bases). This CDR3 has 17 residues. V was trimmed by 4 bases and J by 3 bases, leaving 16 bases between them. Per germline, CDR1 SEHNR and CDR2 FQNEAQ (reference sequence). The CDR3 nucleotides are TGTGCCAGCAGCTCCCCCCGGGGTCGGCATGGGGCCAACGTCCTGACTTTC. Translating gives CASSSPRGRHGANVLTF.

This clonotype occurred many times. The chain has TRBV5-6 and TRBJ1-1; 7 bases are a match to TRBD1. The germline V gene has CDR1 SGHDT and CDR2 YYEEEE. The CDR3 length is 15 residues. The junction had 7 bases not matched to a gene; V was cut back by 2 bases and J by 3 bases. CDR3 coding DNA: TGTGCCAGCAGCTTTTACAGGGGAATTGACACTGAAGCTTTCTTT. Its translation: CASSFYRGIDTEAFF.